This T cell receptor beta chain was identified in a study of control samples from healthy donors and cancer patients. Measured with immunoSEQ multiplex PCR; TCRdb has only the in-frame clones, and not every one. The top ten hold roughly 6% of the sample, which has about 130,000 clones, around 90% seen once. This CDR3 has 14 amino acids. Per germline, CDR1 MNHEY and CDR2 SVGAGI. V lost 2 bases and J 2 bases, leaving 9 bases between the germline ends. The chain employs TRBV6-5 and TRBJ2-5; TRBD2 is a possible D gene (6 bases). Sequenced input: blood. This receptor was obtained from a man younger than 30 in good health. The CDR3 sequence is CASSYPGLQETQYF. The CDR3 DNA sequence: TGTGCCAGCAGTTACCCGGGACTTCAAGAGACCCAGTACTTC.